This is a list of T cell receptor beta chains from one sample in a study of shared clonotypes between healthy human individuals. TCRdb's table, derived via immunoSEQ multiplex PCR, lists solely in-frame clones and lacks some. The sample carries about 470,000 clones, around 75% recorded once. The sequencing input was PBMCs. All receptors derive from a woman aged 40-49 years in good health. Some clones in this sample may be carry-over from other donors' samples. Both conserved end residues are part of each CDR3. The D gene is left open where the match is weak. Clone size is given for some rows only: seen once, a few or many times, or a class if the clone is expanded.

d_gene	len	v_gene	j_gene	abundance	CDR3aa	CDR3nt
NA	14	TRBV5-4	TRBJ1-2	once	CASSFPGGMNGYTF	TGTGCCAGCAGCTTCCCGGGAGGGATGAATGGCTACACCTTC
TRBD2	16	TRBV12-5	TRBJ2-1	NA	CASGLVLGTRDTEQFF	TGTGCTAGTGGTTTGGTACTTGGGACTAGGGACACTGAGCAGTTCTTC
NA	15	TRBV9	TRBJ2-7	NA	CASSVGKGALYEQYF	TGTGCCAGCAGCGTAGGGAAGGGTGCTCTCTACGAGCAGTACTTC
NA	13	TRBV7-2	TRBJ2-3	NA	CASSSFSVPGQYF	TGTGCCAGCAGCTCCTTCTCAGTACCAGGGCAGTATTTT
TRBD1	15	TRBV11-2	TRBJ2-5	once	CASSSSTGAGETQYF	TGTGCCAGCAGCTCATCCACAGGGGCTGGGGAGACCCAGTACTTC
NA	16	TRBV28	TRBJ2-2	NA	CASSILPAQNTGELFF	TGTGCCAGCAGTATCCTGCCAGCCCAGAACACCGGGGAGCTGTTTTTT
TRBD1	12	TRBV25-1	TRBJ1-6	once	CASRDRGSPLHF	TGTGCCAGCAGGGACAGGGGTTCACCCCTCCACTTT
TRBD2	18	TRBV29-1	TRBJ2-5	NA	CSVEYGLAGGVWKETQYF	TGCAGCGTTGAATACGGACTAGCGGGAGGGGTTTGGAAAGAGACCCAGTACTTC
TRBD1	15	TRBV5-1	TRBJ1-2	many	CASSLTGTGGLGYTF	TGCGCCAGCAGCTTAACCGGGACAGGGGGATTAGGCTACACCTTC
NA	15	TRBV14	TRBJ2-4	NA	CASSQGALAKNIQYF	TGTGCCAGCAGCCAAGGGGCACTAGCCAAAAACATTCAGTACTTC
NA	11	TRBV5-1	TRBJ2-1	few	CASSFVHEQFF	TGCGCCAGCAGCTTTGTTCATGAGCAGTTCTTC
NA	15	TRBV21-1	TRBJ1-1	NA	CASSHAQGYFTEAFF	TGTGCCAGCTCCCACGCGCAGGGTTACTTCACTGAAGCTTTCTTT
TRBD2	14	TRBV29-1	TRBJ2-1	NA	CSVEAGGSYNEQFF	TGCAGCGTTGAAGCGGGAGGGTCCTACAATGAGCAGTTCTTC
NA	12	TRBV4-2	TRBJ2-3	once	CASSLLRDTQYF	TGTGCCAGCAGCTTGCTCAGAGATACGCAGTATTTT
NA	13	TRBV5-1	TRBJ2-3	NA	CASRGSSTDTQYF	TGCGCCAGCAGGGGTTCCAGCACAGATACGCAGTATTTT